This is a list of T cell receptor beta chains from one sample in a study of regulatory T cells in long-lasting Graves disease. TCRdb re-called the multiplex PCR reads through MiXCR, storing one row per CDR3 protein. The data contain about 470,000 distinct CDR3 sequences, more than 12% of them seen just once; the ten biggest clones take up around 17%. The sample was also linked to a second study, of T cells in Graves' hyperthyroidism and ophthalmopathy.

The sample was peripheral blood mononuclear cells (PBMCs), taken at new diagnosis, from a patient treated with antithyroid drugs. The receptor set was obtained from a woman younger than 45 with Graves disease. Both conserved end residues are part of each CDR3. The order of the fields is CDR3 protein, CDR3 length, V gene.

CDR3 protein: CASSQVAGEPQHF
CDR3 length: 13
V gene: TRBV4-1

CDR3 protein: CSAMTSGRWWGTDTQYF
CDR3 length: 17
V gene: TRBV20-1

CDR3 protein: CASSLIYNSPLHF
CDR3 length: 13
V gene: TRBV28

CDR3 protein: CASSYRASGGYEQYF
CDR3 length: 15
V gene: TRBV6-2/TRBV6-3

CDR3 protein: CASSVEGGQGPGTGELFF
CDR3 length: 18
V gene: TRBV9

CDR3 protein: CSARADGAGTGTYEQYF
CDR3 length: 17
V gene: TRBV20-1

CDR3 protein: CASSLVGGDLSGANVLTF
CDR3 length: 18
V gene: TRBV11-3

CDR3 protein: CASSFYRGEQFF
CDR3 length: 12
V gene: TRBV13

CDR3 protein: CASTLTPGVETQYF
CDR3 length: 14
V gene: TRBV5-1

CDR3 protein: CAWSRTGRHGYTF
CDR3 length: 13
V gene: TRBV30

CDR3 protein: CAWDYGQGDDGYTF
CDR3 length: 14
V gene: TRBV30

CDR3 protein: CASSQDLASGNHKYNEQFF
CDR3 length: 19
V gene: TRBV3-1

CDR3 protein: CASKRAATGTEAFF
CDR3 length: 14
V gene: TRBV28

CDR3 protein: CASSRQTGAQETQYF
CDR3 length: 15
V gene: TRBV7-3

CDR3 protein: CASMDRGPSNQPQHF
CDR3 length: 15
V gene: TRBV2

CDR3 protein: CASNSEASGRNFEQYF
CDR3 length: 16
V gene: TRBV7-9

CDR3 protein: CAHSSGFSGNTIYF
CDR3 length: 14
V gene: TRBV30

CDR3 protein: CASSQPAGGNSYEQYF
CDR3 length: 16
V gene: TRBV4-1

CDR3 protein: CASSPPIQETQYF
CDR3 length: 13
V gene: TRBV18

CDR3 protein: CASSLGTVSYEQYF
CDR3 length: 14
V gene: TRBV7-2

CDR3 protein: CAIGSGRGAGANIQYF
CDR3 length: 16
V gene: TRBV10-3

CDR3 protein: CASSEVAGGGGELFF
CDR3 length: 15
V gene: TRBV19

CDR3 protein: CASSYFLNTEAFF
CDR3 length: 13
V gene: TRBV6-5

CDR3 protein: CASSLAGGAGETQYF
CDR3 length: 15
V gene: TRBV9

CDR3 protein: CSASLDPRVQGTQYF
CDR3 length: 15
V gene: TRBV20-1

CDR3 protein: CASSDPRDYGYTF
CDR3 length: 13
V gene: TRBV2

CDR3 protein: CASSFGTKETQYF
CDR3 length: 13
V gene: TRBV9

CDR3 protein: CSARDGNRGYYGYTF
CDR3 length: 15
V gene: TRBV20-1

CDR3 protein: CASSQGRLTDTQYF
CDR3 length: 14
V gene: TRBV4-1

CDR3 protein: CASSWGGDEQYF
CDR3 length: 12
V gene: TRBV7-8

CDR3 protein: CSVAGNSGRGNEQFF
CDR3 length: 15
V gene: TRBV29-1

CDR3 protein: CASSLEGGSSYNEQFF
CDR3 length: 16
V gene: TRBV5-1

CDR3 protein: CSASGQGASNEKLFF
CDR3 length: 15
V gene: TRBV20-1

CDR3 protein: CSVEVGASYEQYF
CDR3 length: 13
V gene: TRBV29-1

CDR3 protein: CATSDLHGRSNEQFF
CDR3 length: 15
V gene: TRBV24-1

CDR3 protein: CASSYGLAGPTSGLFF
CDR3 length: 16
V gene: TRBV27

CDR3 protein: CASSGTSGMLRTQYF
CDR3 length: 15
V gene: TRBV28

CDR3 protein: CASSPSSGRGEQFF
CDR3 length: 14
V gene: TRBV3-1

CDR3 protein: CASSRSLLAGVNEQFF
CDR3 length: 16
V gene: TRBV4-1